The T cell receptor (beta chain) under discussion was sequenced for a study of blood T cell repertoires in COVID-19 (dated by TCRdb to about 2020). A note on the overall study: Samples covering the acute and convalescent phases of COVID-19 were provided by collaborators in the United States, Italy and Spain. The prospective study material was composed of cDNA or gDNA derived from T cells, B-cell-depleted T cells, or PBMCs. Deeply sampled blood TCRbeta repertoires from subjects exposed to, actively infected with, or recovered from COVID-19 were included in the dataset. A freely available public database, intended as a resource for researchers studying the immune response to SARS-CoV-2, is where the repertoires were released. Samples were obtained from the ongoing ImmuneRACE study (first 160 participants) and from 1,254 subjects provided by 6 global collaborators. A de-identified subject ID, COVID-19 status, age in years and sex were almost always included in the sample metadata. Where HLA class I and class II types were available, the types were taken from metadata supplied by the sample provider, not from assay-based typing. The paper as a whole reports these results and caveats: The amount of clinical and demographic metadata varied by source and participant and was provided uncurated.

Samples from volunteer blood donors who had recovered from COVID-19 were contributed by a second Seattle source. The collaborating institutions used their own protocols to collect whole blood in K2EDTA tubes. For TCRbeta analysis, collaborators shipped samples as frozen whole blood, isolated PBMCs, or DNA extracted from either of those sample types. Only a few counts were recorded for this clone. Its specific antigen is unknown. Within one base of it there is no much larger clone, and no base qualities were kept. Looking up the germline V gene yields CDR1 SGHTA and CDR2 FQGTGA. The CDR3 runs 16 amino acids, cysteine and phenylalanine included. Of all the DNA, just the CDR3 is kept, 48 bases in frame from base 1. Trimming at the junction amounts to 4 bases on V and 5 bases on J, and the germline ends lie 17 bases apart. TCRbeta CDR3 regions were amplified from genomic DNA by means of the immunoSEQ Assay, a bias-controlled multiplex PCR. The study's own analysis went as follows. The number of nucleated cells in each sample was estimated from the amplification of reference gene primers within the assay. Sequence reads were collapsed and filtered to measure the absolute abundance of every unique TCRbeta CDR3 rearrangement. Productive Simpson clonality was computed per sample as the square root of Simpson's diversity index over productive rearrangements. Held by TCRdb, this immuneACCESS table contains in-frame sequences only and omits some clones. Under half of the omission traces to an unresolved V gene where checked; the cause of the rest is unknown. The DNA was the basis for D and trimming; V, J and clone size are from that table. The sample table holds 220,000 or so clones, of which roughly 80% were seen once. In total, the top ten clones hold roughly 5.3% of the sample.

The sequenced sample consisted of peripheral blood. The clonotype was recovered from a woman aged 60-75 years who had recovered from COVID-19. The chain links TRBV7-3 with TRBJ2-2; the D gene is perhaps TRBD2, from 5 matching bases. The nucleotide sequence is TGTGCCAGCAGCTCCCATACGCTAGGAGGTACCGGGGAGCTGTTTTTT. It codes for CASSSHTLGGTGELFF.